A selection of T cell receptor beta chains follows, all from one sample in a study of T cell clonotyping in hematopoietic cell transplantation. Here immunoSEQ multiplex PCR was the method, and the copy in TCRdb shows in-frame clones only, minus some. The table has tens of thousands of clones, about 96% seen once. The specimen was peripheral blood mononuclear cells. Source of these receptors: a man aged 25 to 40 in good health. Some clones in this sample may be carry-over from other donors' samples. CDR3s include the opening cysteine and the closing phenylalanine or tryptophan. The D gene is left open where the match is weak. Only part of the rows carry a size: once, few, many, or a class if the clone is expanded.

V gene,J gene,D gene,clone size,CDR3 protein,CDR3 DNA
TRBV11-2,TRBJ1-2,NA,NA,CASSLDRSLYGYTF,TGTGCCAGCAGCTTAGACCGGTCCCTCTATGGCTACACCTTC
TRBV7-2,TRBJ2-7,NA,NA,CASSPQTGLREQYF,TGTGCCAGCAGCCCGCAAACAGGGCTCCGAGAGCAGTACTTC
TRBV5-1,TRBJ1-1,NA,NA,CASSFGQPGTEAFF,TGCGCCAGCAGCTTCGGGCAGCCTGGGACTGAAGCTTTCTTT
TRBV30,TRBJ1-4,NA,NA,CAWSGGTPDEKLFF,TGTGCCTGGAGTGGGGGGACACCTGATGAAAAACTGTTTTTT
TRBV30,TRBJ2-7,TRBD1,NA,CAWSVDRGSGEQYF,TGTGCCTGGAGTGTCGACAGGGGATCGGGCGAGCAGTACTTC
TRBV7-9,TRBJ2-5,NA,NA,CASSLAKDGETQYF,TGTGCCAGCAGCTTAGCGAAGGACGGGGAGACCCAGTACTTC
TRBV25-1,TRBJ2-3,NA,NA,CASSDEAGPGAQYF,TGTGCCAGCAGTGATGAAGCGGGCCCAGGGGCGCAGTATTTT
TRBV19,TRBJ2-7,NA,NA,CASSIGLNSYEQYF,TGTGCCAGTAGTATAGGCCTAAACTCCTACGAGCAGTACTTC
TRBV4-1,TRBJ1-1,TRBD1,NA,CASSQDDHRGPTEAFF,TGCGCCAGCAGCCAAGATGACCATAGGGGGCCCACTGAAGCTTTCTTT
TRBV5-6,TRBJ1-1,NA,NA,CASSPGGLLAFF,TGTGCCAGCAGCCCGGGGGGGCTTTTAGCTTTCTTT
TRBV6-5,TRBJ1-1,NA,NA,CASSYSGRGFEAFF,TGTGCCAGCAGTTACTCGGGCCGAGGATTTGAAGCTTTCTTT
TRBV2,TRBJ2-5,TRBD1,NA,CASSPSVAGGRETQYF,TGTGCCAGCAGTCCGAGTGTGGCAGGGGGCCGGGAGACCCAGTACTTC
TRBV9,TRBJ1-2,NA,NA,CASSVQNGGYTF,TGTGCCAGCAGCGTCCAAAATGGTGGCTACACCTTC
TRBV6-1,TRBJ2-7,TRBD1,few,CASSGGQGIYEQYF,TGTGCCAGCAGTGGCGGACAGGGAATCTACGAGCAGTACTTC
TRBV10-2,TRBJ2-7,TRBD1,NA,CASSDSTGSTYEQYF,TGCGCCAGCAGCGATTCGACAGGGTCCACCTACGAGCAGTACTTC
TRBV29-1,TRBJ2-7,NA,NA,CSVEGVGLGQYF,TGCAGCGTTGAGGGGGTCGGCTTAGGGCAGTACTTC
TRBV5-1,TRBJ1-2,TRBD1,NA,CASSGQGSTYGYTF,TGCGCCAGCAGCGGACAGGGATCGACTTATGGCTACACCTTC
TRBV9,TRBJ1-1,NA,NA,CASSKYRDMNTEAFF,TGTGCCAGCAGCAAGTACAGGGACATGAACACTGAAGCTTTCTTT
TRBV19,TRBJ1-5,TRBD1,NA,CASSRGTGSQPQHF,TGTGCCAGTAGTAGAGGGACAGGCAGTCAGCCCCAGCATTTT
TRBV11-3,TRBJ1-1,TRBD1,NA,CASSLPRGTGTEAFF,TGTGCCAGCAGCTTACCAAGGGGGACAGGGACTGAAGCTTTCTTT
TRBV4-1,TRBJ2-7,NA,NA,CASSQGSGTYAYEQYF,TGCGCCAGCAGCCAAGGATCAGGTACCTACGCCTACGAGCAGTACTTC
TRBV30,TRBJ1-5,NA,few,CAWSIQGKQPQHF,TGTGCCTGGTCAATACAGGGAAAACAGCCCCAGCATTTT
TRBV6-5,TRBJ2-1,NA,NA,CASSKGVEQFF,TGTGCCAGCAGTAAGGGTGTGGAGCAGTTCTTC